One sample yielded the 3 T cell receptor beta chains listed below, sequenced in a study of beta chain features in type 1 diabetes. Isolated RNA was reverse transcribed in full, so expressed TCRB transcripts were sequenced. Some clones are missing from TCRdb's copy, which holds only in-frame ones; the method was immunoSEQ multiplex PCR. The sample shows about 900,000 clones, about a sixth of them seen only once. Sequencing was carried out using naive CD4+ T cells from blood. The receptors come from a woman younger than 30 in good health.

CDR3 sequence: CASSYAGTANTGELFF. The CDR3 DNA reads TGTGCCAGCAGTTACGCTGGGACAGCGAACACCGGGGAGCTGTTTTTT. This chain links TRBV6-5 with TRBJ2-2; 7 nucleotides match TRBD1. The CDR3 is made up of 16 amino acids. Germline V gene sequence: CDR1 MNHEY, CDR2 SVGAGI. V shed 2 bases and J 0 bases; nucleotides not matched to a gene: 3.

This clone was counted only a few times. The chain joins TRBV7-3 to TRBJ2-3; tentatively, D is TRBD1 or TRBD2 (5 bases each). CDR1 is SGHTA and CDR2 is FQGTGA in the germline V gene. This CDR3 is built from 15 residues. Trimming removed 3 bases from V and 0 bases from J, with 10 bases in between. The CDR3 DNA reads TGTGCCAGCAGCTTCCGGGGCCTTAGCACAGATACGCAGTATTTT. Translating gives CASSFRGLSTDTQYF.

This clone was detected only a few times. The chain combines TRBV29-1 with TRBJ2-3, with a weak D call TRBD1 (5 bases). The CDR3 spans 13 residues. The germline CDR1 and CDR2 sequences are SQVTM and ANQGSEA. V was cut by 3 bases and J by 4 bases, with 11 bases left in between. The DNA of the CDR3 is TGCAGCGTTGACGCTGTAGGGGCAGATACGCAGTATTTT. It yields the protein CSVDAVGADTQYF.